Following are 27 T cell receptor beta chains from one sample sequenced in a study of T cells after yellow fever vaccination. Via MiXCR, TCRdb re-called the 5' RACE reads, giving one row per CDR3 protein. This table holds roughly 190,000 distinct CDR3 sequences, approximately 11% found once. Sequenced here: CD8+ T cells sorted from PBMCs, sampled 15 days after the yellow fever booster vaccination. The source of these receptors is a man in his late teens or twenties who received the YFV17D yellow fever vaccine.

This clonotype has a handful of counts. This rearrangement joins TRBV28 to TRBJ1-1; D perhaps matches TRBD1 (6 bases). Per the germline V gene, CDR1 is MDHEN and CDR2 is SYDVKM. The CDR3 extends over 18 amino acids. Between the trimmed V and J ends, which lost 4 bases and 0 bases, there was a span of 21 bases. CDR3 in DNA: TGTGCCAGCAGTTACTCCGGGACACACCAATTAATGAACACTGAAGCTTTCTTT. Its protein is CASSYSGTHQLMNTEAFF.

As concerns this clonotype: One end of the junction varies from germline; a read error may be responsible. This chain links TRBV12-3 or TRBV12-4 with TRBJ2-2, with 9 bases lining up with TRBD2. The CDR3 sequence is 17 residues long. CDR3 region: CASSPKAGGPNTGELIF. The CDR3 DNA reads TGTGCCAGCAGTCCAAAAGCGGGGGGCCCAAACACCGGGGAGCTGATTTTT.

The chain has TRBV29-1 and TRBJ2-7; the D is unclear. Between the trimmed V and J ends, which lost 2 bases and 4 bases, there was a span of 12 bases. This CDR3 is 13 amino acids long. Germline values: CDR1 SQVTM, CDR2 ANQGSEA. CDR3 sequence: CSVESGNRYEQYF. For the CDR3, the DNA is TGCAGCGTTGAATCTGGGAACCGGTACGAGCAGTACTTC.

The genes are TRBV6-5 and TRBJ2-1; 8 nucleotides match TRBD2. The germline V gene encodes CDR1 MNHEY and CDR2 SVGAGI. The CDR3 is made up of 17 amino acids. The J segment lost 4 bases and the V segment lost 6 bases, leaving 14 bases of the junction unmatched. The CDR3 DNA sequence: TGTGCCAGCAGCGGTGGGAGTAGCGGGGAGAAGTACAATGAGCAGTTCTTC. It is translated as CASSGGSSGEKYNEQFF.

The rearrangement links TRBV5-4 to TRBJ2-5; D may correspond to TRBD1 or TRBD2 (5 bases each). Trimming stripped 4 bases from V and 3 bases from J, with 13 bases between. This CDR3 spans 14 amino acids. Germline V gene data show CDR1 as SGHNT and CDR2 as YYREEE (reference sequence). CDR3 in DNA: TGTGCCAGCAGCGCTGGGGGAGTGGAAGAGACCCAGTACTTC. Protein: CASSAGGVEETQYF. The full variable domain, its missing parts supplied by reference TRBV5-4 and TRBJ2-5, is ETGVTQSPTHLIKTRGQQVTLRCSSQSGHNTVSWYQQALGQGPQFIFQYYREEENGRGNFPPRFSGLQFPNYSSELNVNALELDDSALYLCASSAGGVEETQYFGPGTRLLVL.

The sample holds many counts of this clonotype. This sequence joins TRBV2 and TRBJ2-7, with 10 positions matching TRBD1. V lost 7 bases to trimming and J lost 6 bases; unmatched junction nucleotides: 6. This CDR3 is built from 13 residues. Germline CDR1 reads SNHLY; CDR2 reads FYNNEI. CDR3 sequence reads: CASTPRTGGEQYF. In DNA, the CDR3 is TGTGCCAGCACTCCCCGGACAGGGGGCGAGCAGTACTTC.

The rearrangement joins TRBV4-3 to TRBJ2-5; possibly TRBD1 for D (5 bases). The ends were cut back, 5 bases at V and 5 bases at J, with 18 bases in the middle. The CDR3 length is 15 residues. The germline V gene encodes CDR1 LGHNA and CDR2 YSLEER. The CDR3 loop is CASSDSRFGAETQYF. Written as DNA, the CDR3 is TGCGCCAGCAGCGACTCACGGTTTGGGGCGGAGACCCAGTACTTC.

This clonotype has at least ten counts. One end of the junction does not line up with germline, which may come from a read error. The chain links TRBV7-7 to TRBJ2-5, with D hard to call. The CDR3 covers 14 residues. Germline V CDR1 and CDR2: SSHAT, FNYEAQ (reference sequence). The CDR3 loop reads CASSSNMYQETQYF. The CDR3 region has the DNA TGTGCTAGCAGCTCCAATATGTACCAAGAGACCCAGTACTTC.

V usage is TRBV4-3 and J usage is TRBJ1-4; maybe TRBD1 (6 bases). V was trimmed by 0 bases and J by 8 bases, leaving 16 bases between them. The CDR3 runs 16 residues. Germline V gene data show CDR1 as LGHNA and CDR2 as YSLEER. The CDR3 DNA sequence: TGCGCCAGCAGCCAAGATTGGGGGGCAGCCCTCGAAAAACTGTTTTTT. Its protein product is CASSQDWGAALEKLFF.

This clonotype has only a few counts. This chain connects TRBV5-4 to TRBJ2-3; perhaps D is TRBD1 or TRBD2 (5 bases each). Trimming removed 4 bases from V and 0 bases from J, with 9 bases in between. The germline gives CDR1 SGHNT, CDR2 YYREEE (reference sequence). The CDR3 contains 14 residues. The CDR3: CASSPEGSTDTQYF. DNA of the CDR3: TGTGCCAGCAGCCCCGAGGGGAGCACAGATACGCAGTATTTT.

The CDR3 coding sequence is TGTGCCAGCAGCTTAGCGCCGGGGGGGGCAGATACGCAGTATTTT. Protein product: CASSLAPGGADTQYF. The chain carries TRBV7-6 and TRBJ2-3; 8 nucleotides agree with TRBD2. CDR1 is SGHVS, CDR2 FNYEAQ, per germline. The CDR3 is 15 amino acids. The trim removed 0 bases at V and 4 bases at J, leaving 3 bases unmatched.

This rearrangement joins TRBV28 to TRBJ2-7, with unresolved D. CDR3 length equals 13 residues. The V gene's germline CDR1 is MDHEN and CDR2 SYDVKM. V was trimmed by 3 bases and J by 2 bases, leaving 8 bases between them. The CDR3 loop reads CASSLASTYEQYV. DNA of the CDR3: TGTGCCAGCAGTTTGGCGTCTACCTACGAGCAGTACGTC.

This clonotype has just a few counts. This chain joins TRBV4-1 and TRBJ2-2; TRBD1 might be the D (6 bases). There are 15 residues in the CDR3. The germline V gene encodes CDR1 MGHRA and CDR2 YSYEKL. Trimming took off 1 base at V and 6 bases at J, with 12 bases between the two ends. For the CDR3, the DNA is TGCGCCAGCAGCCAAGCCGGACAGCCCTCCGGGGAGCTGTTTTTT. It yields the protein CASSQAGQPSGELFF.

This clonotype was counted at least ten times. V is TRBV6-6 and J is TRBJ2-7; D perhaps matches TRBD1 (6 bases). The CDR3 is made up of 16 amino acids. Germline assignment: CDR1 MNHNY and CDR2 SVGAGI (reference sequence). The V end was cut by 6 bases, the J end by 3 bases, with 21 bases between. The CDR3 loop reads CASSLHPGTGNYEQYV. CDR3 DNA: TGTGCCAGCAGCCTTCATCCCGGAACAGGGAACTACGAGCAGTACGTC.

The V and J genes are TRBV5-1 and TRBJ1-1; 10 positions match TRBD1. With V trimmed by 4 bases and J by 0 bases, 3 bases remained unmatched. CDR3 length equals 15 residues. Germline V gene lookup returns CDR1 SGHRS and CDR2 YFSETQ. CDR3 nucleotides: TGCGCCAGCAGCCCGACAGGGGGCCTGAACACTGAAGCTTTCTTT. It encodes CASSPTGGLNTEAFF.

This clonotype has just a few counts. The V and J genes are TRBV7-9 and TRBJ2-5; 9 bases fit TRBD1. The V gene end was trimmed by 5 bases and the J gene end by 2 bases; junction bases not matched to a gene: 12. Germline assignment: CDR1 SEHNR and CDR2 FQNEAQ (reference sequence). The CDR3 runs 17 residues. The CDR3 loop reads CASSPRQGDGVQETQYF. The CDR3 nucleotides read TGTGCCAGCAGCCCTCGACAGGGGGATGGTGTTCAAGAGACCCAGTACTTC.

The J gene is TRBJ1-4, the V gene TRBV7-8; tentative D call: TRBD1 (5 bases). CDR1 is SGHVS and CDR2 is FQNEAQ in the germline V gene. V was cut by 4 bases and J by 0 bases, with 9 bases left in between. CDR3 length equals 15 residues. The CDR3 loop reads CASSSQVATNEKLFF. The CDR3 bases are TGTGCCAGCAGCTCACAGGTGGCAACTAATGAAAAACTGTTTTTT.

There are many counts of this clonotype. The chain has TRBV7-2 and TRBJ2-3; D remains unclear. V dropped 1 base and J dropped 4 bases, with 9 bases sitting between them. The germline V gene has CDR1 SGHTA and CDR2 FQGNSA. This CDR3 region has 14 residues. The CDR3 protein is CASSLVAGPDTQYF. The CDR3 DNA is TGTGCCAGCAGCTTAGTAGCTGGACCAGATACGCAGTATTTT. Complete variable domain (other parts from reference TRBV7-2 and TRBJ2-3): GAGVSQSPSNKVTEKGKDVELRCDPISGHTALYWYRQSLGQGLEFLIYFQGNSAPDKSGLPSDRFSAERTGGSVSTLTIQRTQQEDSAVYLCASSLVAGPDTQYFGPGTRLTVL.

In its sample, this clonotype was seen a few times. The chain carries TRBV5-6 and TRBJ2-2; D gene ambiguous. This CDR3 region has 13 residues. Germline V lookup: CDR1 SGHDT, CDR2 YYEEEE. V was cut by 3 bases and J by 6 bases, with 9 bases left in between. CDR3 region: CASSSFIPGELFF. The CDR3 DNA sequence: TGTGCCAGCAGCTCCTTCATCCCCGGGGAGCTGTTTTTT.

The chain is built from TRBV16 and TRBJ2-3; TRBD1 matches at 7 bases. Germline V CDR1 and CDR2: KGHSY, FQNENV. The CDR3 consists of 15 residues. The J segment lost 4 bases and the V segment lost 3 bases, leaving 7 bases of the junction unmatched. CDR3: CASSQLQGIADTQYF. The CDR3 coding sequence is TGTGCCAGCAGCCAGCTACAGGGGATCGCAGATACGCAGTATTTT.

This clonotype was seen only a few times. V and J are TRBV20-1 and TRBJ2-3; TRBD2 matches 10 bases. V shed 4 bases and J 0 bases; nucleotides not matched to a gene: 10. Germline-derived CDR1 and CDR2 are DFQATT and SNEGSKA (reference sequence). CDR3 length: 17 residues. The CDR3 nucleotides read TGCAGTGCTAAGCAAGCGGGGGGGAACCCTAGCACAGATACGCAGTATTTT. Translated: CSAKQAGGNPSTDTQYF.

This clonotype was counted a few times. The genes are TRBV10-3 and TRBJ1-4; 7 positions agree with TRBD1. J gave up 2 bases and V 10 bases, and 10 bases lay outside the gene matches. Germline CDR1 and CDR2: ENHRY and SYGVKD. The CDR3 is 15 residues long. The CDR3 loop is CAKDGTASTNEKLFF. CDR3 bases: TGTGCCAAAGACGGGACAGCTTCGACTAATGAAAAACTGTTTTTT.

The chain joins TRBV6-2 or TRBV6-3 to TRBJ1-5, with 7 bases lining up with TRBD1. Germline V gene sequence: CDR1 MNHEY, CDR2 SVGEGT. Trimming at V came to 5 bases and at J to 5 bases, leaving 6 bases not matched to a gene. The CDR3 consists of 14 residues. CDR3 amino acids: CASSRSGGDQPQHF. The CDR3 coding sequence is TGTGCCAGCAGTCGATCAGGGGGGGATCAGCCCCAGCATTTT.

CDR3 coding DNA: TGTGCCAGCAGGCGCGAAACAGGGGGTAATCAGCCCCAGCATTTT. Its protein is CASRRETGGNQPQHF. The J gene is TRBJ1-5, the V gene TRBV12-3 or TRBV12-4; 8 bases agree with TRBD1. The CDR3 is 15 residues long. The V segment lost 6 bases and the J segment 4 bases; nucleotides outside the gene matches: 8.

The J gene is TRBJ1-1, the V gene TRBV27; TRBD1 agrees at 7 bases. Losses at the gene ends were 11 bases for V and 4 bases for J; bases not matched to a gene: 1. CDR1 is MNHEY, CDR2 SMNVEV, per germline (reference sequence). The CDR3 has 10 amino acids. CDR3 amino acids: CAAGGTEAFF. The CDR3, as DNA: TGTGCCGCAGGGGGCACTGAAGCTTTCTTT.

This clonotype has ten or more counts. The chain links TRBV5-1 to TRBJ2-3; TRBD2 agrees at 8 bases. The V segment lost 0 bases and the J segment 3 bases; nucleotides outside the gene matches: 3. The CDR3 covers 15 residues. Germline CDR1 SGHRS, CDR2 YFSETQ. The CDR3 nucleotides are TGCGCCAGCAGCTTGGAGCGCGGGGGGACAGATACGCAGTATTTT. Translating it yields CASSLERGGTDTQYF.

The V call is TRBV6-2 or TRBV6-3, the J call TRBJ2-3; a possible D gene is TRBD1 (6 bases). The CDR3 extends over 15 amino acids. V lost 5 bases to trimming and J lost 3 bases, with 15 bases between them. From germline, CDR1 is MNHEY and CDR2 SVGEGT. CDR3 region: CASSPIRGRTDTQYF. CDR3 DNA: TGTGCCAGCAGTCCGATCAGGGGTCGAACAGATACGCAGTATTTT.